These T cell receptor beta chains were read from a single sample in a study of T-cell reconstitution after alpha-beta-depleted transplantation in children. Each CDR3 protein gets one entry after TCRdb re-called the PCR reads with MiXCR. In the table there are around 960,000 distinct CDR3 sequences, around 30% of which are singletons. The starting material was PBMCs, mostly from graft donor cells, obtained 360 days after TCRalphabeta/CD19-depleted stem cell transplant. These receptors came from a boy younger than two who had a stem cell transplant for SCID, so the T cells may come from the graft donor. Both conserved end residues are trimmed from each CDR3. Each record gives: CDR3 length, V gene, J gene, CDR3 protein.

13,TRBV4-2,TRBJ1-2,ASSQAGTQNYGYT
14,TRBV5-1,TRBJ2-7,ASSLDFGPNSYEQY
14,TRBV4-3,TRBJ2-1,ASSQDWTGVYNEQF
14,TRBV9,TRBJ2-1,ASSVTGGSVVNEQF
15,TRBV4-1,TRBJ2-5,ASSRFQDTGSQETQY
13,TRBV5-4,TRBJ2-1,ASSSGLASYDEQF
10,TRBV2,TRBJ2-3,ASSAQGDTQY
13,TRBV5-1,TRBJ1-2,ASSRWDRVQSGYT
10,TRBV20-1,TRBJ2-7,SAGTGGEKQY
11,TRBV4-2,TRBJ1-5,ASSQNLNQPQH
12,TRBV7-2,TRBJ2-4,ASSATGAKNIQY
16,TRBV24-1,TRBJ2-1,ATSDHPRTGSSYNEQF
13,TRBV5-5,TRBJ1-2,ASSPEGASIVGYT
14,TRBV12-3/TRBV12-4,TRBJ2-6,ASRRRGSSGANVLT
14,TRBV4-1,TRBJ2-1,ASSRLTSSSYNEQF
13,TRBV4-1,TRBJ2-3,ASSHRTTSTDTQY
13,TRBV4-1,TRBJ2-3,ASSQPDRRTDTQY
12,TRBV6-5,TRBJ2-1,ASSYASQANEQF
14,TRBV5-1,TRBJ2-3,ASSLGTGTSGDTQY
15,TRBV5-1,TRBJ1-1,ASSHRREGRWNTEAF
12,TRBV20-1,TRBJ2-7,SAPSGIGRGEQY
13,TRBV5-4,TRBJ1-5,ASSFGVGNNQPQH
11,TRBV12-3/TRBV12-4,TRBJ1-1,ASRRQRNTEAF
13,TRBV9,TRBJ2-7,ASSYGTGVSYEQY
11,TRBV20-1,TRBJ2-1,SGVLVSYNEQF
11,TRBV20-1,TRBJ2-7,SARPGNRNEQY
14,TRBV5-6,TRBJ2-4,ASSRERRLAKNIQY
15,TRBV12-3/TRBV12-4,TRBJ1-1,ASSFKTGGFPNTEAF
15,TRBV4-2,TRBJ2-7,ASSQDSSGAPSMKQY
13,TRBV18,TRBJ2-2,ASARQVSNTGELF
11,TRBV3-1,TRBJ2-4,ASSQGVANIQY
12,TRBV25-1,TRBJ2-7,ASSEARVRGEQY
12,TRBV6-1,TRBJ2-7,ATRPGTGPYEQY
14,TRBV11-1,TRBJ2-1,ASSAQTSGVYNEQF
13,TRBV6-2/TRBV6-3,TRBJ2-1,ASTPHRGSYNEQF
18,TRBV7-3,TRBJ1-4,ASSLRGGASAPATNEKLF
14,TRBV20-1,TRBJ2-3,SASPPPGQKPDTQY
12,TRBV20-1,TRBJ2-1,SALRGPRDNEQF